A single sample is the source of the 32 T cell receptor beta chains below, sequenced in a study of blood T cell repertoires in COVID-19. Produced via immunoSEQ multiplex PCR; TCRdb's table is partial and in-frame only. The sample shows fewer than 300,000 clones, about nine tenths of them seen only once. Sequenced: peripheral blood. The source is a man in his fifties or sixties who had recovered from COVID-19.

J is TRBJ2-7 and V is TRBV5-1, with unresolved D. The germline CDR1 and CDR2 sequences are SGHRS and YFSETQ. The CDR3 runs to 14 residues. Trimming took 0 bases from V and 5 from J, leaving 12 bases between them. As DNA, the CDR3 is TGCGCCAGCAGCTTGGATTTTCAGATCCACGAGCAGTACTTC. Residues: CASSLDFQIHEQYF.

This clone was seen a few times. V is TRBV9 and J is TRBJ2-1; 11 bases line up with TRBD2. With V trimmed by 0 bases and J by 6 bases, 5 bases remained unmatched. Germline V gene lookup returns CDR1 SGDLS and CDR2 YYNGEE. The CDR3 length is 16 residues. In DNA form, the CDR3 reads TGTGCCAGCAGCGTAGCCAGGACTAGCGGGTTCAATGAGCAGTTCTTC. This translates into CASSVARTSGFNEQFF. The complete variable domain, with remaining parts taken from reference TRBV9 and TRBJ2-1, reads DSGVTQTPKHLITATGQRVTLRCSPRSGDLSVYWYQQSLDQGLQFLIQYYNGEERAKGNILERFSAQQFPDLHSELNLSSLELGDSALYFCASSVARTSGFNEQFFGPGTRLTVL.

The chain carries TRBV7-2 and TRBJ2-3; 7 bases are a match to TRBD2. Trimming took 7 bases from V and 6 from J; bases not matched to a gene: 10. The length of the CDR3 is 14 residues. CDR1 and CDR2 (germline): SGHTA, FQGNSA. In nucleotides, the CDR3 is TGTGCCAGCATTGCCGCAGCGGGGCGGGATACGCAGTATTTT. Residues: CASIAAAGRDTQYF.

The V and J genes are TRBV28 and TRBJ2-7, with 9 positions matching TRBD1. Germline CDR1 reads MDHEN; CDR2 reads SYDVKM. There are 17 residues in the CDR3. J was trimmed by 4 bases and V by 6 bases; bases with no gene match: 16. CDR3 residues: CASRGDREFLTRYEQYF. CDR3 nucleotides: TGTGCCAGCAGAGGGGACAGGGAGTTTCTTACTCGGTACGAGCAGTACTTC.

The chain joins TRBV7-2 to TRBJ1-6; 9 bases agree with TRBD1. Germline V gene lookup returns CDR1 SGHTA and CDR2 FQGNSA. CDR3 length: 16 amino acids. V shed 5 bases, J shed 3 bases, and the junction held 5 bases outside the gene matches. CDR3 residues: CASSTGQGNYNSPLHF. CDR3 DNA: TGTGCCAGCAGCACCGGACAGGGGAACTATAATTCACCCCTCCACTTT.

The chain uses TRBV9 and TRBJ2-7; D call uncertain. There are 15 residues in the CDR3. The V end lost 4 bases, the J end lost 3 bases, and 17 bases lay between the germline ends. The germline V gene encodes CDR1 SGDLS and CDR2 YYNGEE. Here the CDR3 reads CASSPFEEPGYEQYF. The CDR3 DNA reads TGTGCCAGCAGCCCCTTTGAGGAACCCGGCTACGAGCAGTACTTC.

The chain joins TRBV5-6 to TRBJ2-7, with 9 bases lining up with TRBD2. The V and J ends lost 0 bases and 1 base, in that order; junction bases with no gene match: 5. This CDR3 has 16 amino acids. Germline CDR1 SGHDT, CDR2 YYEEEE. The CDR3 DNA sequence: TGTGCCAGCAGCTTGGGTAAGCGGGGGGTTTCCTACGAGCAGTACTTC. Its translation: CASSLGKRGVSYEQYF.

In nucleotides, the CDR3 is TGTGCCAGCAGTACCCCGACAGGGGGGCGGACTGAAGCTTTCTTT. Amino acid sequence: CASSTPTGGRTEAFF. The gene calls are TRBV28 and TRBJ1-1, with 9 bases that match TRBD1. Trimming cost V 5 bases and J 5 bases; bases outside gene matches: 9. From germline, CDR1 is MDHEN and CDR2 SYDVKM. This CDR3 is 15 amino acids long.

This clone was detected once. The gene calls are TRBV7-9 and TRBJ2-1, with TRBD2 identical over 8 bases. The V and J ends lost 5 bases and 15 bases, in that order; junction bases with no gene match: 12. This CDR3 has 13 residues. Germline V gives CDR1 SEHNR, CDR2 FQNEAQ (reference sequence). The DNA of the CDR3 is TGTGCCAGCAGCATAAGGACTAGCCCCACCGCGTTCTTC. This sequence encodes CASSIRTSPTAFF.

This sequence joins TRBV7-2 and TRBJ1-1; TRBD1 might be the D (6 bases). Germline V gives CDR1 SGHTA, CDR2 FQGNSA. Trimming removed 5 bases at V and 0 bases at J, with 10 bases between. The CDR3 runs 14 residues. CDR3 region: CASSPDSMNTEAFF. The CDR3 coding sequence is TGTGCCAGCAGCCCGGACAGCATGAACACTGAAGCTTTCTTT.

The V call is TRBV28, the J call TRBJ2-7, with 10 bases fitting TRBD1. CDR3 size: 15 residues. Germline CDR1 reads MDHEN; CDR2 reads SYDVKM. V gave up 3 bases and J gave up 3 bases; unmatched junction bases: 5. The CDR3 bases are TGTGCCAGCAGTTTCAGGGGACAGGGGCGCTACGAGCAGTACTTC. Translating it yields CASSFRGQGRYEQYF.

This chain uses TRBV4-2 with TRBJ2-5; weak D call: TRBD2 (7 bases). V gave up 4 bases and J gave up 4 bases, with 19 bases separating them. In germline, CDR1 is LGHNA, CDR2 YNFKEQ. The CDR3 has 16 residues. The CDR3 region is CASSRDRGGGRETQYF. The CDR3 nucleotides read TGTGCCAGCAGCCGGGATCGTGGGGGGGGGCGAGAGACCCAGTACTTC.

In this sample, this clone turned up a few times. This chain links TRBV19 with TRBJ2-5, with 8 bases identical to TRBD1. Germline V gives CDR1 LNHDA, CDR2 SQIVND (reference sequence). The CDR3 loop spans 14 amino acids. The ends lost 5 bases at V and 3 bases at J; junction bases unmatched: 5. CDR3: CASSGTGVKETQYF. CDR3 bases: TGTGCCAGTAGTGGGACAGGAGTTAAAGAGACCCAGTACTTC.

This chain connects TRBV29-1 to TRBJ2-7; D unclear. The CDR3 has 12 residues. V was cut by 4 bases and J by 3 bases, with 10 bases left in between. CDR1 is SQVTM, CDR2 ANQGSEA, per germline. CDR3 region: CSVGPGYYEQYF. DNA for the CDR3: TGCAGCGTTGGGCCAGGCTACTACGAGCAGTACTTC.

The chain is built from TRBV4-2 and TRBJ2-3; D call uncertain. The CDR3 extends over 15 amino acids. The V gene's germline CDR1 is LGHNA and CDR2 YNFKEQ. The V and J ends lost 2 bases and 2 bases respectively, with 11 bases between them. The CDR3 region has the DNA TGTGCCAGCAGCCAACTTCTGTCTAACACAGATACGCAGTATTTT. Its translation is CASSQLLSNTDTQYF.

This chain uses TRBV6-5 with TRBJ1-2; 8 bases line up with TRBD1. Germline values: CDR1 MNHEY, CDR2 SVGAGI. The CDR3 has 14 amino acids. V dropped 0 bases and J dropped 5; count of bases not matched to a gene: 2. The CDR3 bases are TGTGCCAGCAGTTACTCACAGGGGGGATATGGCTACACCTTC. Translated: CASSYSQGGYGYTF.

This clone was found once. This chain joins TRBV5-6 and TRBJ1-4; 9 bases are a match to TRBD1. Per the germline V gene, CDR1 is SGHDT and CDR2 is YYEEEE. The J segment lost 8 bases and the V segment lost 0 bases, leaving 14 bases of the junction unmatched. The CDR3 is made up of 18 amino acids. Here the CDR3 reads CASSLGTGEIKVVEKLFF. The CDR3 bases are TGTGCCAGCAGCTTGGGGACAGGGGAGATTAAAGTCGTCGAAAAACTGTTTTTT.

V gene TRBV6-5 combines with J gene TRBJ1-5; a possible D gene is TRBD1 (6 bases). The CDR3 loop spans 14 amino acids. Germline CDR1 is MNHEY and CDR2 is SVGAGI. With 8 bases removed from V and 2 bases from J, the gap between germline ends came to 13 bases. The CDR3 DNA sequence: TGTGCCAGCGGAGTACAGGGTGGCAATCAGCCCCAGCATTTT. The encoded protein is CASGVQGGNQPQHF.

In nucleotides, the CDR3 is TGTGCCAGCTCAGTTACCGGGACAGGGCTATACGAGCAGTACTTC. This translates into CASSVTGTGLYEQYF. This chain connects TRBV18 to TRBJ2-7, with TRBD1 matching 9 bases. The CDR3 contains 15 residues. V was clipped by 5 bases and J by 4 bases; unmatched bases: 9. CDR1 is KGHSH and CDR2 is LQKENI in the germline V gene.

This clone was observed once. The rearrangement uses TRBV6-5 and TRBJ1-1; D ambiguous. CDR1 is MNHEY, CDR2 SVGAGI, per germline. The CDR3 is 11 residues long. The V end was cut by 7 bases, the J end by 4 bases, with 7 bases between. CDR3 nucleotide sequence: TGTGCCAGCACCCCGGGCACTGAAGCTTTCTTT. Translated, it gives CASTPGTEAFF.

This chain joins TRBV5-6 and TRBJ2-5; D is unresolved. Germline values: CDR1 SGHDT, CDR2 YYEEEE. The length of the CDR3 is 14 residues. Trimming took off 4 bases at V and 2 bases at J, with 12 bases between the two ends. The CDR3 loop reads CASSPGFAQETQYF. The CDR3 bases are TGTGCCAGCAGCCCAGGTTTTGCACAAGAGACCCAGTACTTC.

The chain carries TRBV6-5 and TRBJ1-3; 8 bases align to TRBD1. With V trimmed by 3 bases and J by 4 bases, 2 bases remained unmatched. From germline, CDR1 is MNHEY and CDR2 SVGAGI. The CDR3 length is 14 residues. This CDR3 reads CASSYQGAGNTIYF. CDR3 sequence (DNA): TGTGCCAGCAGTTATCAGGGGGCGGGAAACACCATATATTTT.

The chain links TRBV9 to TRBJ2-2, with 10 bases lining up with TRBD2. Per germline, CDR1 SGDLS and CDR2 YYNGEE. The CDR3 totals 16 residues. After removal of 4 bases from V and 1 base from J, the junction contained 4 bases not matched to a gene. The chain's CDR3 is CASSPRTSGNTGELFF. The CDR3 nucleotides read TGTGCCAGCAGCCCCCGGACTAGCGGGAACACCGGGGAGCTGTTTTTT.

This clone has only one observation. The chain combines TRBV6-5 with TRBJ1-6; a possible D gene is TRBD1 (6 bases). Between the trimmed V and J ends, which lost 3 bases and 8 bases, there was a span of 14 bases. Germline V gene sequence: CDR1 MNHEY, CDR2 SVGAGI. The CDR3 runs 15 residues. CDR3 sequence: CASSYRTVSDSPLHF. The CDR3, as DNA: TGTGCCAGCAGTTATCGGACAGTCAGCGATTCACCCCTCCACTTT.

The V gene is TRBV21-1, the J gene TRBJ2-7; TRBD1 is the table's D call, not checked against the DNA. TRBV21-1 is termed a pseudogene. The CDR3 spans 17 residues. CDR3 region: CASSSESTGSVSNEQYF. CDR3 coding DNA: TGTGCCAGCAGCTCGGAATCCACAGGATCAGTCAGCAACGAGCAGTACTTC.

The chain uses TRBV5-4 and TRBJ2-7; 9 nucleotides agree with TRBD2. Germline V gene lookup returns CDR1 SGHNT and CDR2 YYREEE (reference sequence). CDR3 length: 14 amino acids. The V gene end was trimmed by 4 bases and the J gene end by 6 bases; junction bases not matched to a gene: 8. CDR3 residues: CASSLPSGDPEQYF. Here the CDR3 DNA reads TGTGCCAGCAGCCTGCCTAGCGGGGACCCCGAGCAGTACTTC.

The genes are TRBV11-1 and TRBJ1-1; D unclear. Per germline, CDR1 SGHAT and CDR2 FQDESV (reference sequence). With 4 bases removed from V and 8 bases from J, the gap between germline ends came to 11 bases. This CDR3 contains 12 residues. As DNA, the CDR3 is TGTGCCAGCAGCTATCAGCCGGGGGAAGCTTTCTTT. It codes for CASSYQPGEAFF.

J is TRBJ1-1 and V is TRBV19; no reliable D call. Germline CDR1 reads LNHDA; CDR2 reads SQIVND (reference sequence). The CDR3 runs 13 residues. V was clipped by 5 bases and J by 7 bases, with 14 bases between them. CDR3 sequence reads: CASSPRVPDEAFF. As DNA, the CDR3 is TGTGCCAGTAGTCCTCGGGTGCCGGATGAAGCTTTCTTT.

This sequence joins TRBV7-2 and TRBJ1-5; 10 bases align to TRBD1. This CDR3 is built from 15 residues. CDR1 is SGHTA, CDR2 FQGNSA, per germline. The junction had 0 bases not matched to a gene; V was cut back by 0 bases and J by 4 bases. The CDR3 region is CASSLAGQGNQPQHF. CDR3 nucleotides: TGTGCCAGCAGCTTAGCGGGACAGGGGAATCAGCCCCAGCATTTT. The complete variable domain, with remaining parts taken from reference TRBV7-2 and TRBJ1-5, reads GAGVSQSPSNKVTEKGKDVELRCDPISGHTALYWYRQSLGQGLEFLIYFQGNSAPDKSGLPSDRFSAERTGGSVSTLTIQRTQQEDSAVYLCASSLAGQGNQPQHFGDGTRLSIL.

The V and J genes are TRBV24-1 and TRBJ1-1, with 7 bases lining up with TRBD1. CDR3 length: 16 amino acids. Germline CDR1 reads KGHDR; CDR2 reads SFDVKD. V shed 5 bases and J 1 base; nucleotides not matched to a gene: 9. The CDR3 spells CATSGRDRGRNTEAFF. CDR3 bases: TGTGCCACCAGTGGTCGGGACAGAGGAAGGAACACTGAAGCTTTCTTT.

For the CDR3, the DNA is TGTGCCATCAGTGACTTGCCAGACCAAGAGACCCAGTACTTC. Amino acid sequence: CAISDLPDQETQYF. The chain joins TRBV10-3 to TRBJ2-5; no reliable D call. V lost 3 bases to trimming and J lost 0 bases, with 8 bases between them. The V gene's germline CDR1 is ENHRY and CDR2 SYGVKD. CDR3 length: 14 residues.

The chain is built from TRBV5-1 and TRBJ2-1; D unresolved. Germline CDR1 and CDR2: SGHRS and YFSETQ. Trimming took off 0 bases at V and 9 bases at J, with 7 bases between the two ends. This CDR3 has 12 residues. The CDR3 bases are TGCGCCAGCAGCTTGGGTCGGTCTGAGCAGTTCTTC. Its protein is CASSLGRSEQFF.